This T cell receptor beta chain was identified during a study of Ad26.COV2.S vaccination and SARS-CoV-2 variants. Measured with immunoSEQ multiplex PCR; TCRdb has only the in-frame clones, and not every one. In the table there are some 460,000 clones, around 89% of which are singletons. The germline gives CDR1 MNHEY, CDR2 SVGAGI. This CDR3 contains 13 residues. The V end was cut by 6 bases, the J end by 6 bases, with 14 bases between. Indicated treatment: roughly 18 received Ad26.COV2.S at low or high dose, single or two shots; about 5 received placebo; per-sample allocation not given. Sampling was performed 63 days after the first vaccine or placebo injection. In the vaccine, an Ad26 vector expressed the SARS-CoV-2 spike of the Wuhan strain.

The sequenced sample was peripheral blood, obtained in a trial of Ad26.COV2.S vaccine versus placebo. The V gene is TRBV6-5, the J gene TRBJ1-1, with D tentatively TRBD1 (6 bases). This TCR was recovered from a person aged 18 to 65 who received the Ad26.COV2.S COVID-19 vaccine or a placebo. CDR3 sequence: CASRTNRVSEAFF. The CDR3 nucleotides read TGTGCCAGCAGGACCAACAGGGTCTCTGAAGCTTTCTTT.